This entry lists 4 T cell receptor beta chains sequenced from one sample in a study of cytomegalovirus exposure and HLA in healthy donors. In the PCR, 60 Vbeta and 13 Jbeta primers were used. Sequenced by immunoSEQ multiplex PCR; TCRdb stores in-frame clones only, minus some. The sample shows 200,000 to 250,000 clones, 79% of them seen only once. The specimen sequenced was PBMCs. These receptors all stem from a man in his fifties in good health and CMV-seronegative.

Concerning this clone: The limits of the CDR3 on the DNA are not certain, so only TCRdb's listed CDR3 is given. The chain combines TRBV28 with TRBJ2-7; whether TRBD1, the table's D call, matches the DNA was not checked. With termini counted, the CDR3 has 13 amino acids. CDR1 and CDR2 from the germline V gene are MDHEN and SYDVKM. CDR3 protein: CASSFGPGYEQYF.

The CDR3 reads CASSYRQGHTIYF. In DNA form, the CDR3 reads TGTGCCAGCAGTTACCGTCAGGGTCACACCATATATTTT. The gene calls are TRBV6-6 and TRBJ1-3; maybe TRBD1 (5 bases). The CDR3 totals 13 residues. The germline V gene has CDR1 MNHNY and CDR2 SVGAGI (reference sequence). Trimming stripped 2 bases from V and 8 bases from J, with 10 bases between.

Note on this clone: Within the sample, other DNA sequences also encode this same CDR3. The chain joins TRBV27 to TRBJ1-4; 7 nucleotides line up with TRBD1. The CDR3 totals 15 residues. Germline V gene lookup returns CDR1 MNHEY and CDR2 SMNVEV (reference sequence). Germline trimming cut 4 bases from V and 2 bases from J; bases unmatched to any gene: 4. The CDR3 nucleotides are TGTGCCAGCAGTTACAGGGGAGCGACTAATGAAAAACTGTTTTTT. Protein sequence: CASSYRGATNEKLFF.

The J gene is TRBJ2-2, the V gene TRBV25-1, with TRBD2 matching over 11 bases. V shed 3 bases, J shed 3 bases, and the junction held 3 bases outside the gene matches. CDR1 and CDR2 (germline): MGHDK, SYGVNS. The length of the CDR3 is 16 residues. CDR3: CASSETSGAYTGELFF. CDR3 bases: TGTGCCAGCAGTGAGACTAGCGGGGCATACACCGGGGAGCTGTTTTTT.